This T cell receptor beta chain came from a study of T cell responses to AZD1222 COVID-19 vaccine. Study-wide findings and caveats: Possibly, clonal diversity was underestimated; donors were largely white British and included more females. Spike as a whole was targeted by vaccine-associated CD4 TCRs, dominant at 160-218 and 743-854.

Per the germline V gene, CDR1 is KGHDR and CDR2 is SFDVKD. V lost 2 bases to trimming and J lost 4 bases; unmatched junction nucleotides: 10. The CDR3 has 16 amino acids. This clone occurred once. The target antigen is unknown. Data came from immunoSEQ multiplex PCR; TCRdb stores just in-frame clones and leaves some out. The sample lists about 110,000 clones, roughly 90% seen once, with around 8.2% in the top ten. Specimen: peripheral blood, collected 28 days after the second AZD1222 dose. The chain employs TRBV24-1 and TRBJ2-7; TRBD1 matches 7 bases. The TCR sequence derives from an adult who received the AZD1222 COVID-19 vaccine. CDR3 sequence: CATSDWRQGSKYEQYF. The CDR3 DNA sequence: TGTGCCACCAGTGATTGGCGACAGGGCAGTAAGTACGAGCAGTACTTC.